This T cell receptor (beta chain) emerged from a study of shared clonotypes between healthy human individuals. Study findings and constraints: With few donors, the genetic and exposure-history diversity represented was limited. Sample collection involved blood only; tissue repertoires are likely different.

Remarks on this clone: Its antigen is still unknown.

The protocol was immunoSEQ multiplex PCR, while the TCRdb copy is restricted to in-frame clones and leaves out a portion. The sample lists about 770,000 clones, 72% occurring once. This CDR3 is 16 amino acids long. Trimming removed 1 base at V and 2 bases at J, with 13 bases between. The V gene's germline CDR1 is MGHRA and CDR2 YSYEKL. Sequenced input: memory CD4+ T cells sorted from blood. This sample's subset: CD45RA-negative fraction. The sequence came from a woman aged 25 to 45 in good health. The genes are TRBV4-1 and TRBJ2-3, with D possibly TRBD1 on 6 matching bases. CDR3 in amino acids: CASSQATGPLTDTQYF. CDR3 DNA sequence: TGCGCCAGCAGCCAAGCGACAGGCCCGCTCACAGATACGCAGTATTTT.